Listed below are T cell receptor beta chains from one sample, sequenced in a study of blood T cell repertoires in COVID-19. Repertoires were generated with immunoSEQ multiplex PCR, while TCRdb's copy carries only in-frame clones and drops some. The sample yields about 290,000 clones, roughly nine tenths seen once. The sample consisted of PBMCs or T cells enriched from blood (not recorded which). The receptor set was obtained from a woman in her 40s who had recovered from COVID-19. The CDR3 runs from the conserved cysteine through the conserved F or W. A D gene is named only where the DNA matches it firmly. Only part of the rows carry a size: once, few, many, or a class if the clone is expanded.

d_call,v_call,clone_size,j_call,cdr3_aa,cdr3_nt
TRBD1,TRBV6-6,-,TRBJ1-1,CASSWTGSLNTEAFF,TGTGCCAGCAGTTGGACAGGATCCTTGAACACTGAAGCTTTCTTT
-,TRBV9,-,TRBJ2-3,CASSGERHGGDTQYF,TGTGCCAGCAGCGGGGAGAGGCACGGGGGAGATACGCAGTATTTT
TRBD1,TRBV5-1,few,TRBJ2-5,CASSSRQGTQETQYF,TGCGCCAGCAGCTCGAGACAGGGGACACAAGAGACCCAGTACTTC
-,TRBV9,-,TRBJ1-4,CASSVEGGLTNEKLFF,TGTGCCAGCAGCGTAGAGGGGGGGTTGACTAATGAAAAACTGTTTTTT
TRBD2,TRBV2,-,TRBJ2-5,CASRGTSGQETQYF,TGTGCCAGCAGGGGGACTAGCGGACAAGAGACCCAGTACTTC
-,TRBV5-1,few,TRBJ2-1,CASSPQGTSDEQFF,TGCGCCAGCAGCCCTCAGGGCACGTCAGATGAGCAGTTCTTC
-,TRBV4-1,-,TRBJ2-2,CASSRGPGNTGELFF,TGCGCCAGCAGCCGAGGCCCGGGAAACACCGGGGAGCTGTTTTTT
-,TRBV5-1,-,TRBJ1-2,CASSRMAQTTNYGYTF,TGCGCCAGCAGCCGAATGGCACAGACGACTAACTATGGCTACACCTTC
TRBD2,TRBV19,-,TRBJ2-7,CASSRGLDPVEQYF,TGTGCCAGTAGCCGTGGACTAGACCCAGTCGAGCAGTACTTC
-,TRBV11-2,-,TRBJ1-2,CASSPSGDNYGYTF,TGTGCCAGCAGCCCGTCAGGGGATAACTATGGCTACACCTTC
TRBD1,TRBV30,once,TRBJ2-5,CAWSLGGRGDRLYF,TGTGCCTGGAGTCTAGGAGGTCGCGGGGACAGGCTGTACTTC
TRBD2,TRBV20-1,-,TRBJ2-1,CSASRGGRTLNEQFF,TGCAGTGCTAGTCGAGGCGGGAGGACCCTCAATGAGCAGTTCTTC
TRBD1,TRBV30,-,TRBJ1-2,CAWSTQGLYGYTF,TGTGCCTGGAGTACACAGGGGCTCTATGGCTACACCTTC
-,TRBV3-1/TRBV3-2,once,TRBJ1-1,CASSSMNTEAFF,TGTGCCAGCAGCTCAATGAACACTGAAGCTTTCTTT
TRBD1,TRBV19,-,TRBJ1-2,CASSSGTGGLGYTF,TGTGCCAGTAGTTCTGGGACAGGGGGCCTTGGCTACACCTTC
TRBD1,TRBV2,-,TRBJ2-5,CASRGDRNQETQYF,TGTGCCAGCAGGGGGGACAGAAACCAAGAGACCCAGTACTTC
-,TRBV7-2,-,TRBJ2-6,CASGSAGRSGANVLTF,TGTGCCAGCGGTTCGGCGGGACGCTCTGGGGCCAACGTCCTGACTTTC
TRBD1,TRBV28,-,TRBJ1-4,CASIQGVANEKLFF,TGTGCCAGCATACAGGGGGTGGCTAATGAAAAACTGTTTTTT
-,TRBV2,-,TRBJ1-5,CASTYQAGLTGQPQHF,TGTGCCAGCACCTACCAGGCAGGGCTCACGGGTCAGCCCCAGCATTTT
-,TRBV21-1,-,TRBJ1-5,CASSWTGGSNQPQHF,TGTGCCAGCAGTTGGACAGGGGGAAGCAATCAGCCCCAGCATTTT
TRBD1,TRBV12-3/TRBV12-4,-,TRBJ1-6,CATRGTVGSPLHF,TGTGCCACCAGGGGGACAGTCGGTTCACCCCTCCACTTT
TRBD1,TRBV2,-,TRBJ1-4,CASSELGGAIEKLFF,TGTGCCAGCAGTGAATTAGGGGGCGCAATTGAAAAACTGTTTTTT
TRBD1,TRBV5-1,once,TRBJ1-2,CASSPDRAADYGYTF,TGCGCCAGCAGCCCGGACAGGGCTGCCGACTATGGCTACACCTTC
-,TRBV20-1,-,TRBJ2-1,CSATVYNEQFF,TGCAGTGCTACAGTATACAATGAGCAGTTCTTC
TRBD1,TRBV27,-,TRBJ1-6,CASSPSGTGRSPLHF,TGTGCCAGCAGTCCAAGCGGGACAGGTCGTTCACCCCTCCACTTT
-,TRBV24-1,-,TRBJ1-1,CATDRSHNTEAFF,TGTGCCACAGACAGGAGCCATAACACTGAAGCTTTCTTT
TRBD1,TRBV5-1,-,TRBJ1-2,CASSQTDRGDIGYGYTF,TGCGCCAGCAGCCAAACTGACAGGGGAGATATAGGGTATGGCTACACCTTC
TRBD2,TRBV30,-,TRBJ2-1,CAWSVRLAGAGEQFF,TGTGCCTGGAGTGTCAGACTAGCGGGAGCAGGTGAGCAGTTCTTC
-,TRBV5-4,-,TRBJ1-6,CASTETGQSPLHF,TGTGCCAGCACAGAAACAGGGCAATCACCCCTCCACTTT
TRBD2,TRBV5-1,-,TRBJ2-5,CASSYSGTNKETQYF,TGCGCCAGCAGCTACTCCGGGACTAACAAAGAGACCCAGTACTTC
-,TRBV4-1,few,TRBJ1-2,CASSPLSGGNGYTF,TGCGCCAGCAGCCCCCTAAGCGGAGGGAATGGCTACACCTTC
TRBD1,TRBV14,-,TRBJ1-2,CASSQSVGDRGRRSYGYTF,TGTGCCAGCAGCCAGAGCGTGGGGGACAGGGGGCGAAGAAGCTATGGCTACACCTTC
TRBD1,TRBV3-1/TRBV3-2,-,TRBJ1-4,CASSRRQGDNEKLFF,TGTGCCAGCAGCCGCAGACAGGGCGATAATGAAAAACTGTTTTTT
TRBD1,TRBV6-5,-,TRBJ1-5,CASSRGPTSNQPQHF,TGTGCCAGCAGTAGGGGGCCGACTAGCAATCAGCCCCAGCATTTT
TRBD1,TRBV29-1,-,TRBJ1-1,CSVVPGTGDEAFF,TGCAGCGTTGTTCCCGGGACAGGGGATGAAGCTTTCTTT
-,TRBV5-1,-,TRBJ1-5,CASSLAGRENQPQHF,TGCGCCAGCAGCTTGGCAGGCAGGGAAAATCAGCCCCAGCATTTT
-,TRBV2,-,TRBJ1-2,CASSTGPYGYTF,TGTGCCAGCAGTACAGGGCCCTATGGCTACACCTTC
-,TRBV19,-,TRBJ1-1,CASSITAGSNTEAFF,TGTGCCAGTAGTATAACAGCAGGGTCGAACACTGAAGCTTTCTTT
-,TRBV28,-,TRBJ2-3,CASMDSHYTDTQYF,TGTGCCAGTATGGACAGCCACTACACAGATACGCAGTATTTT
-,TRBV28,-,TRBJ1-4,CASSPPVVRGEKLFF,TGTGCCAGCAGTCCCCCGGTGGTTCGGGGGGAAAAACTGTTTTTT
TRBD1,TRBV5-1,-,TRBJ1-1,CASSLEGGYGTEAFF,TGCGCCAGCAGCTTGGAAGGGGGCTATGGCACTGAAGCTTTCTTT
-,TRBV7-3,-,TRBJ2-3,CASSLNVEPSTDTQYF,TGTGCCAGCAGCTTAAATGTGGAGCCTAGCACAGATACGCAGTATTTT
TRBD1,TRBV2,-,TRBJ1-2,CASSPTGEEGYTF,TGTGCCAGCAGCCCTACAGGGGAAGAGGGCTACACCTTC
TRBD2,TRBV9,-,TRBJ2-3,CASSATSGTTDTQYF,TGTGCCAGCAGCGCGACTAGCGGAACCACAGATACGCAGTATTTT
TRBD2,TRBV19,-,TRBJ2-1,CASSMGSAGGRDNEQFF,TGTGCCAGTAGTATGGGATCGGCGGGGGGAAGGGACAATGAGCAGTTCTTC
-,TRBV5-1,once,TRBJ1-2,CASSSAVDSRINYGYTF,TGCGCCAGCAGCTCGGCTGTGGACAGCCGAATTAACTATGGCTACACCTTC
-,TRBV6-5,-,TRBJ1-2,CASSYYGDYGYTF,TGTGCCAGCAGTTACTACGGTGACTATGGCTACACCTTC
-,TRBV2,-,TRBJ2-7,CASSRGPKSEQYF,TGTGCCAGCAGTCGGGGTCCTAAATCCGAGCAGTACTTC
TRBD1,TRBV30,-,TRBJ1-2,CAWTQRGTGVSHGYTF,TGTGCCTGGACTCAAAGGGGGACAGGGGTTTCTCATGGCTACACCTTC
TRBD2,TRBV4-3,-,TRBJ2-3,CASSQVPGLVTQYF,TGCGCCAGCAGCCAAGTCCCGGGACTAGTCACGCAGTATTTT
TRBD1,TRBV5-4,-,TRBJ1-2,CASSPRTGDYTF,TGTGCCAGCAGCCCTAGGACAGGGGACTACACCTTC
-,TRBV11-3,-,TRBJ1-5,CASSSRVGNQPQHF,TGTGCCAGCAGCTCTCGGGTGGGCAATCAGCCCCAGCATTTT
-,TRBV5-4,-,TRBJ1-2,CASSLYTTVNYGYTF,TGTGCCAGCAGCTTGTATACGACAGTTAACTATGGCTACACCTTC
TRBD2,TRBV12-5,-,TRBJ2-5,CASGSWEGETQYF,TGTGCTAGTGGTTCATGGGAGGGCGAGACCCAGTACTTC
TRBD1,TRBV6-2/TRBV6-3,-,TRBJ1-4,CASSWGQDEKLFF,TGTGCCAGCAGCTGGGGACAGGATGAAAAACTGTTTTTT
TRBD2,TRBV10-2,-,TRBJ2-5,CASSEIAGRETQYF,TGCGCCAGCAGTGAAATAGCGGGACGGGAGACCCAGTACTTC
TRBD1,TRBV7-2,once,TRBJ1-5,CASSLVAGQGNQPQHF,TGTGCCAGCAGCTTAGTGGCTGGACAGGGCAATCAGCCCCAGCATTTT
TRBD2,TRBV7-2,-,TRBJ2-7,CASSLGVAGVYEQYF,TGTGCCAGCAGCTTAGGAGTAGCGGGGGTTTACGAGCAGTACTTC
-,TRBV11-1,-,TRBJ1-5,CASSLIDRDSNQPQHF,TGTGCCAGCAGCTTAATCGACCGGGATAGCAATCAGCCCCAGCATTTT